A selection of T cell receptor beta chains follows, all from one sample in a study of vaccination effects on CD4 cells after COVID-19. The table came from immunoSEQ multiplex PCR; TCRdb's copy has only in-frame clones and leaves some out. Among tens of thousands of clones listed, 72% were seen once. The antigens these receptors bind are not known. Specimen: CD4+ T cells from PBMCs cultured with a peptide pool, collected before COVID-19 vaccination. The receptors come from a human donor who had a prior SARS-CoV-2 infection. The CDR3 runs from the conserved cysteine through the conserved F or W. The D gene is left open where the match is weak. For some rows the clone size is stated as once, few or many, or as a class when expanded; others skip it.

j_call v_call clone_size cdr3_length d_call cdr3_nt cdr3_aa
TRBJ2-3 TRBV7-2 - 13 - TGTGCCAGCAGCTTAGGCGGGTTAGATACGCAGTATTTT CASSLGGLDTQYF
TRBJ2-7 TRBV30 - 14 - TGTGCCTGGAGTGTTCCCCGGCTCACCTACGAGCAGTACTTC CAWSVPRLTYEQYF
TRBJ2-4 TRBV3-1/TRBV3-2 medium-sized 13 - TGTGCCAGCAGCCAACGAGGGTATGGCATTCAGTACTTC CASSQRGYGIQYF
TRBJ2-3 TRBV5-6 - 15 TRBD1 TGTGCCAGCAGCCGGGGACAGGGGCACACAGATACGCAGTATTTT CASSRGQGHTDTQYF
TRBJ2-3 TRBV20-1 - 14 - TGCAGTGCTAGTCGGCGGGAAAGCACAGATACGCAGTATTTT CSASRRESTDTQYF
TRBJ2-3 TRBV6-2/TRBV6-3 - 16 - TGTGCCAGCAGTTACTCGACCGGGGGGCCCACAGATACGCAGTATTTT CASSYSTGGPTDTQYF
TRBJ2-7 TRBV5-1 once 14 - TGCGCCAGCACCGTCGGGGTAAAATACGAGGAGCAGTACTTC CASTVGVKYEEQYF
TRBJ2-1 TRBV7-8 - 16 TRBD2 TGTGCCAGCAGCCAAAGCGGGGGGTTTTCCTACAATGAGCAGTTCTTC CASSQSGGFSYNEQFF
TRBJ2-5 TRBV11-2 - 14 - TGTGCCAGCAGCCTCCCTGGGACGGGAGAGACCCAGTACTTC CASSLPGTGETQYF
TRBJ2-3 TRBV2 - 14 TRBD2 TGTGCCAGTCGTGCAGCGGGGGGATCAGATACGCAGTATTTT CASRAAGGSDTQYF
TRBJ2-1 TRBV7-8 few 14 - TGTGCCAGCGCCGGGCGGCGGGGGCAGAATGAGCAGTTCTTC CASAGRRGQNEQFF
TRBJ2-7 TRBV5-1 - 16 TRBD2 TGCGCCAGCAGCTTAAAAGCGGGAGGGATCACCTACGAGCAGTACTTC CASSLKAGGITYEQYF
TRBJ1-3 TRBV6-2/TRBV6-3 many 18 - TGTGCCAGCAGTTACTCTCGGAGAGGACAGAAATCTGGAAACACCATATATTTT CASSYSRRGQKSGNTIYF
TRBJ1-1 TRBV5-1 - 14 - TGCGCCAGCAGCTTGGCCGCCCCCCACACTGAAGCTTTCTTT CASSLAAPHTEAFF
TRBJ1-5 TRBV5-6 - 14 - TGTGCCAGCAGCTTGAACGGGGGCATTCAGCCCCAGCATTTT CASSLNGGIQPQHF
TRBJ1-6 TRBV6-5 - 14 - TGTGCCAGCAGCCCGTCGACAGTCAATTCACCCCTCCACTTT CASSPSTVNSPLHF
TRBJ1-1 TRBV4-3 - 13 - TGCGCCAGCAGCCAATTCATGAACACTGAAGCTTTCTTT CASSQFMNTEAFF
TRBJ1-1 TRBV7-9 - 10 - TGTGCCAGCTCGAACACTGAAGCTTTCTTT CASSNTEAFF
TRBJ2-5 TRBV29-1 - 12 - TGCAGCGTTGTTGGTCTTGAAGAGACCCAGTACTTC CSVVGLEETQYF
TRBJ2-6 TRBV13 - 16 TRBD1 TGTGCCAGCAGCCTGAATACAGGGGCTGGGGCCAACGTCCTGACTTTC CASSLNTGAGANVLTF
TRBJ2-5 TRBV3-1/TRBV3-2 - 17 TRBD2 TGTGCCAGCAGCCAAGGAATAGCGGGGGTTCTGGGGGAGACCCAGTACTTC CASSQGIAGVLGETQYF
TRBJ2-1 TRBV7-3 few 15 TRBD2 TGTGCCAGCAGCTTAAATTCCCTAGCGGACAATGAGCAGTTCTTC CASSLNSLADNEQFF
TRBJ2-7 TRBV27 - 14 - TGTGCCAGCAGTCCGGGACGGTATTCCTACGAGCAGTACTTC CASSPGRYSYEQYF
TRBJ1-4 TRBV2 - 14 - TGTGCCAGCAGTGGGACCCCAACTAATGAAAAACTGTTTTTT CASSGTPTNEKLFF
TRBJ2-1 TRBV6-5 - 14 - TGTGCCAGCAGCCAGGACAGCTCCTACAATGAGCAGTTCTTC CASSQDSSYNEQFF
TRBJ1-2 TRBV30 - 15 - TGTGCCTGGAGTGGGGGGGGATTTGAAGTGGGTGGCTACACCTTC CAWSGGGFEVGGYTF
TRBJ2-5 TRBV5-1 - 16 - TGCGCCAGCAGCCGTGCCCCGGGGACCCTCCAAGAGACCCAGTACTTC CASSRAPGTLQETQYF
TRBJ2-5 TRBV7-2 - 14 - TGTGCCAGCAGCCTGGGTGGGAACCAAGAGACCCAGTACTTC CASSLGGNQETQYF
TRBJ1-2 TRBV3-1/TRBV3-2 - 12 - TGTGCCAGCAGCCAACCGGGGAGAGGCTACACCTTC CASSQPGRGYTF
TRBJ1-5 TRBV9 - 14 - TGTGCCAGCAGCGTAGGTCTGTCTAATCAGCCCCAGCATTTT CASSVGLSNQPQHF
TRBJ2-1 TRBV3-1/TRBV3-2 - 15 TRBD2 TGTGCCAGCGCCCGAGGACTAGCGGGACTCAATGAGCAGTTCTTC CASARGLAGLNEQFF
TRBJ2-5 TRBV7-2 - 10 - TGTGGTAGCGGCCAAGAGACCCAGTACTTC CGSGQETQYF
TRBJ2-6 TRBV5-4 - 17 TRBD1 TGTGCCAGCAGCTTGGCGGGACAGGGGGACGGGGCCAACGTCCTGACTTTC CASSLAGQGDGANVLTF
TRBJ2-7 TRBV5-6 - 15 TRBD1 TGTGCCAGCAGCTTGAGGCCAGGGGGCTCCTACGAGCAGTACTTC CASSLRPGGSYEQYF
TRBJ2-1 TRBV18 - 15 TRBD2 TGTGCCAGCTCTCTGGGACTAGCGGGAGGGAGTGAGCAGTTCTTC CASSLGLAGGSEQFF
TRBJ2-1 TRBV7-8 - 13 - TGTGCCAGCAGCTTACTAGCAGGGCATGAGCAGTTCTTC CASSLLAGHEQFF
TRBJ2-7 TRBV10-3 - 15 - TGTGCCATCAGTGAGTCGCGGGACAGCCCCTACGAGCAGTACTTC CAISESRDSPYEQYF
TRBJ1-2 TRBV12-3/TRBV12-4 - 12 - TGTGCCAGCAGTTTGAACATGGATGGCTACACCTTC CASSLNMDGYTF